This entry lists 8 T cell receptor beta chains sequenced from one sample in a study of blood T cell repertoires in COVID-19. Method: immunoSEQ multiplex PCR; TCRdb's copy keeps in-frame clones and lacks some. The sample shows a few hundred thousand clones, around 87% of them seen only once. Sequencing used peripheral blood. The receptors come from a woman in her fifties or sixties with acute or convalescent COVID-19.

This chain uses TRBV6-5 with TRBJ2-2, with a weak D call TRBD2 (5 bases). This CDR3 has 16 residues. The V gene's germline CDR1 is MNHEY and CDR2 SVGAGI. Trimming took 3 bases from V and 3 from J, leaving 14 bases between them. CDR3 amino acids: CASSYSPPGYTGELFF. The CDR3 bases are TGTGCCAGCAGTTATTCCCCACCGGGGTACACCGGGGAGCTGTTTTTT.

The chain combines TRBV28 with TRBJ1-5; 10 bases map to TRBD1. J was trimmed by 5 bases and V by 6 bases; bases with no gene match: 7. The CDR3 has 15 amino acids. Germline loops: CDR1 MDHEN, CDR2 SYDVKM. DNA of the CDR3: TGTGCCAGCAGCCCGACAGGGGGCGCGGATCAGCCCCAGCATTTT. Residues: CASSPTGGADQPQHF.

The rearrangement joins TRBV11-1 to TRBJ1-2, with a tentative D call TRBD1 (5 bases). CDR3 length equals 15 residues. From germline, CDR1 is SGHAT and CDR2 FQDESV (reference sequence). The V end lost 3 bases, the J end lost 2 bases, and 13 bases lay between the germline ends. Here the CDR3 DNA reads TGTGCCAGCAGCTTCCCCTTTCAGGGAAACTATGGCTACACCTTC. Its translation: CASSFPFQGNYGYTF. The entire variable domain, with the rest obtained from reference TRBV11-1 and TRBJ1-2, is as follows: EAEVAQSPRYKITEKSQAVAFWCDPISGHATLYWYRQILGQGPELLVQFQDESVVDDSQLPKDRFSAERLKGVDSTLKIQPAELGDSAMYLCASSFPFQGNYGYTFGSGTRLTVV.

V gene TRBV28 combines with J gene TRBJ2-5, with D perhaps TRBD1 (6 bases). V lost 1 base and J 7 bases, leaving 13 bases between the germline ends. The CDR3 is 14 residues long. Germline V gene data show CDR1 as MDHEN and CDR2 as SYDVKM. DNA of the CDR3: TGTGCCAGCAGTTTATTCCAGGGGTACGGGACCCAGTACTTC. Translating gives CASSLFQGYGTQYF.

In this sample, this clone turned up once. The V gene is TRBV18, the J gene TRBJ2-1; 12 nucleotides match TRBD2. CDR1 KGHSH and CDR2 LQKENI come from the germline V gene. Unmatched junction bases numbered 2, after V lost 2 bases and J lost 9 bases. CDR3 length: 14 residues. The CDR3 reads CASSPASGRGEQFF. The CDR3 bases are TGTGCCAGCTCACCAGCTAGCGGGAGGGGTGAGCAGTTCTTC.

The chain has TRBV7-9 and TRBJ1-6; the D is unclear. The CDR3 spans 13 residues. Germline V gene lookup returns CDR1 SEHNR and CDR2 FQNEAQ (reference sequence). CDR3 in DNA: TGTGGATTTAGAAGAGATAATAATTCACCCCTCCACTTT. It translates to CGFRRDNNSPLHF.

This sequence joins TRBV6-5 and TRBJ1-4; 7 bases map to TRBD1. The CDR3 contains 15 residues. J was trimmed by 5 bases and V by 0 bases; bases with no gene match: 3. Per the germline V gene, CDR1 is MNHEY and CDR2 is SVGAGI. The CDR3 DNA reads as TGTGCCAGCAGTTACTCCTGGACAGGAAATGAAAAACTGTTTTTT. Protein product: CASSYSWTGNEKLFF.

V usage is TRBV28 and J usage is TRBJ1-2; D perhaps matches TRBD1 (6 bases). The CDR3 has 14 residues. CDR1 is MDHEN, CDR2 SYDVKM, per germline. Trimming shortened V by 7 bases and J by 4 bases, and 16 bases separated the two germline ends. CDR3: CASTLGGPGYGYTF. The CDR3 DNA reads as TGTGCCAGCACCTTGGGGGGGCCGGGCTATGGCTACACCTTC.